The 3 T cell receptor beta chains below all came from one sample that was sequenced in a study of shared clonotypes between healthy human individuals. Libraries were prepared by immunoSEQ multiplex PCR; TCRdb keeps only in-frame clonotypes and omits some of them. This table holds about 1.5 million clones, around 97% found once. Sequenced sample: naive CD4+ T cells sorted from blood. The subset: CD45RA+ positively selected. The receptors stem from a man aged 25-45 years in good health.

V gene TRBV6-6 combines with J gene TRBJ2-7, with 9 nucleotides matching TRBD2. Germline-derived CDR1 and CDR2 are MNHNY and SVGAGI (reference sequence). J gave up 7 bases and V 4 bases, and 11 bases lay outside the gene matches. This CDR3 contains 15 residues. Here the CDR3 DNA reads TGTGCCAGCAGTTCACTAGCGGGCTCCCTTGGGGAGCAGTACTTC. Its translation: CASSSLAGSLGEQYF.

The rearrangement uses TRBV29-1 and TRBJ1-2; D is possibly TRBD1 (6 bases). V was trimmed by 2 bases and J by 8 bases, leaving 12 bases between them. The CDR3 is 12 amino acids. The germline gives CDR1 SQVTM, CDR2 ANQGSEA. The CDR3: CSVERDIKGYTF. The CDR3 region has the DNA TGCAGCGTTGAAAGGGACATAAAGGGCTACACCTTC.

V and J are TRBV30 and TRBJ2-5; the match to TRBD2 covers 11 bases. The germline gives CDR1 GTSNPN, CDR2 SVGIG (reference sequence). Germline trimming cut 2 bases from V and 4 bases from J; bases unmatched to any gene: 6. The CDR3 has 15 residues. CDR3 in DNA: TGTGCCTGGAGTTTGACTAGCGGGGTTCGAGAGACCCAGTACTTC. Translating gives CAWSLTSGVRETQYF.